This TCR beta chain originates from a study of siplizumab effects on memory and regulatory T cells (dated by TCRdb to between 2017 and 2020). About the study as a whole: The effect of the anti-CD2 antibody siplizumab on alloreactive T-cell subsets was examined in allogeneic mixed lymphocyte reactions constructed from human PBMCs.

Results the study describes overall, beyond this receptor: Whether proliferating Tregs from siplizumab cultures were suppressive was not functionally confirmed. A naive or memory phenotype could not be assigned to roughly 75-97% of proliferating CD4+ or CD8+ clones. Among mappable alloreactive CD4+ clones, an average Treg-derived fraction of roughly 71% was observed with siplizumab, compared with 26.9% in control reactions. The cumulative frequency of alloreactive sequences that could be traced back to unstimulated CD4+ memory T cells was significantly reduced by siplizumab. Because sequences at frequencies below about 10^-5 were poorly captured, only a minor fraction of alloreactive clones could be mapped back to unstimulated subsets. Compared with memory T cells, unstimulated naive T cells appeared more diverse, and naive cells seemed to make a substantial contribution to the alloresponse.

Additional sequencing covered unstimulated subsets from a few donor pairs, namely CD8+ effector memory, CD4+ naive, CD8+ TEMRA, CD4+ memory and CD8+ naive. Sorted unstimulated T cells and proliferating T cells recovered from mixed lymphocyte reactions were subjected to TCRbeta CDR3 sequencing. Fresh whole blood from approximately ten HLA-typed healthy donors was used to isolate PBMCs. To prepare the library, the immunoSEQ multiplex PCR assay was applied. Some 1.1 x 10^5 TCR templates per sample were assayed on the deep sequencing platform. Genomic DNA extracted from sorted T cells was the material used for TCRbeta CDR3 sequencing. Turning to the authors' computational methods: The R programming language was used for the clonal analysis of the TCRbeta CDR3 data. Unstimulated samples were compared with post-reaction CFSE-low samples to define alloreactive CD4+ and CD8+ clones. By matching sequences to the repertoires of sorted unstimulated Treg and non-Treg cells, each alloreactive CD4+ clone was assigned a regulatory or non-regulatory origin. The table was pulled from immuneACCESS by TCRdb, which kept in-frame rearrangements only. Such tables lose some clones; where checked, under half of the loss comes from unresolved V genes, and the rest has no known cause. The DNA gave D and trimming, while V, J and clone size come from that table. This sample lists approximately 65,000 clones; 75% to 90% were detected once. Clones ranked in the top ten supply 3.8% of the sample.

The CDR3 goes from the cysteine to the phenylalanine over 15 residues. Left in the record is the CDR3 DNA by itself, 45 bases read in frame from the first base. Trimming removed 0 bases from V and 7 bases from J, leaving 16 bases between the germline ends. CDR1 and CDR2, looked up from the germline V gene, are SGDLS and YYNGEE. As regards this clone: Its antigen is not yet known. No clone much larger than this one lies a single base away; base qualities are absent.

Sequencing was performed on memory CD4+ T cells sorted from blood. Explained via the paper, the cell subset or site label denotes: unstimulated CD4+ memory T cells. The sequence derives from a human donor in good health. In this chain, TRBV9 is recombined with TRBJ1-2; 5 matching bases give a weak D call of TRBD1. The nucleotide sequence is TGTGCCAGCAGCGTAGCTGATCGAAGTGGGGCTGGCTACACCTTC. Its product reads: CASSVADRSGAGYTF.